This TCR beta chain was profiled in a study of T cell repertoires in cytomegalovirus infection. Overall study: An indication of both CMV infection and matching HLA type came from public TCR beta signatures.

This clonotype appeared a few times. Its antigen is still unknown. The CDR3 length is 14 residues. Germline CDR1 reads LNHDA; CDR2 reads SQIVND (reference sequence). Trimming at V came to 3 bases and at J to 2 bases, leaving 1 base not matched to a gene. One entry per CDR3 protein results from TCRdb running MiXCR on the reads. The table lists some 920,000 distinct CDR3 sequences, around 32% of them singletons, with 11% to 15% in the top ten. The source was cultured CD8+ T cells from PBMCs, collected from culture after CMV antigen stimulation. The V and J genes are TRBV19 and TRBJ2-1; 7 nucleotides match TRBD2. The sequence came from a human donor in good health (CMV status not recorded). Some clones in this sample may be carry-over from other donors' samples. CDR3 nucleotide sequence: TGTGCCAGTAGTATGCGGGGGACCTACAATGAGCAGTTCTTC. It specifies CASSMRGTYNEQFF.